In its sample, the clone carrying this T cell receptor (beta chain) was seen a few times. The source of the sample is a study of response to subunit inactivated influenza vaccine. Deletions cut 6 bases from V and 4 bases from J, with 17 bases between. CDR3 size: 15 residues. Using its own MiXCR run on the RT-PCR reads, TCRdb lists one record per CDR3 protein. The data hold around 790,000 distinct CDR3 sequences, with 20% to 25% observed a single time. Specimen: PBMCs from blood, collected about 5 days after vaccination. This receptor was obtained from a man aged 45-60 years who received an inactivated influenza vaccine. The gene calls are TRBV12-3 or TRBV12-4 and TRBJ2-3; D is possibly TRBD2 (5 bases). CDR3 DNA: TGTGCCAGCAGCACCCATCACGCGGGCGCAGATACGCAGTATTTT. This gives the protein CASSTHHAGADTQYF.